These 8 T cell receptor beta chains were all obtained from the same sample, sequenced in a study of blood T cell repertoires in COVID-19. Assay used: immunoSEQ multiplex PCR; TCRdb lists only in-frame clones, some missing. The sample carries fewer than 200,000 clones, 87% recorded once. Sequenced input: peripheral blood. The receptor set was obtained from a woman in her 70s with COVID-19, enrolled during active disease.

This CDR3 is CASSQNRVSEAFF. Written as DNA, the CDR3 is TGTGCCAGCAGCCAAAACAGGGTTTCTGAAGCTTTCTTT. V and J are TRBV3-1 (or the pseudogene TRBV3-2) and TRBJ1-1; D perhaps matches TRBD1 (6 bases). The V end was cut by 2 bases, the J end by 6 bases, with 10 bases between. CDR1 is LGHDT and CDR2 is YNNKEL in the germline V gene (reference sequence). This CDR3 contains 13 residues.

V and J are TRBV7-2 and TRBJ2-5; D may be TRBD1 (5 bases). CDR1 and CDR2 (germline): SGHTA, FQGNSA. This CDR3 contains 14 residues. V dropped 1 base and J dropped 2 bases, with 8 bases sitting between them. The CDR3 here is CASSLGGRQETQYF. The CDR3 DNA reads TGTGCCAGCAGCTTAGGGGGCAGACAAGAGACCCAGTACTTC.

The V gene is TRBV18, the J gene TRBJ1-3; TRBD1 might be the D (5 bases). Germline CDR1 reads KGHSH; CDR2 reads LQKENI. Deletions cut 3 bases from V and 3 bases from J, with 12 bases between. CDR3 length: 15 residues. The CDR3 DNA reads TGTGCCAGCTCACCGCAGGGTCTCTTTGGAAACACCATATATTTT. Encoded protein: CASSPQGLFGNTIYF.

This sequence joins TRBV28 and TRBJ1-6, with D perhaps matching TRBD1 (5 bases). The CDR3 length is 14 residues. Trimming left V 6 bases short and J 5 bases short, with 11 bases between. The V gene's germline CDR1 is MDHEN and CDR2 SYDVKM. The chain's CDR3 is CASRLLRDNSPLHF. The CDR3 DNA is TGTGCCAGCAGACTCCTCAGGGATAATTCACCCCTCCACTTT. Full variable domain (rest looked up from reference TRBV28 and TRBJ1-6): DVKVTQSSRYLVKRTGEKVFLECVQDMDHENMFWYRQDPGLGLRLIYFSYDVKMKEKGDIPEGYSVSREKKERFSLILESASTNQTSMYLCASRLLRDNSPLHFGNGTRLTVT.

The chain has TRBV12-3 or TRBV12-4 and TRBJ2-5; no definite D call. This CDR3 comprises 13 residues. V lost 2 bases and J lost 0, with 4 bases in between. CDR3: CASSLQDQETQYF. The CDR3 nucleotides are TGTGCCAGCAGTTTACAGGACCAAGAGACCCAGTACTTC.

The gene calls are TRBV3-1 (or the pseudogene TRBV3-2) and TRBJ2-5; 11 bases line up with TRBD2. CDR3 size: 19 residues. CDR1 and CDR2 (germline): LGHDT, YNNKEL (reference sequence). With 1 base clipped from V and 0 bases from J, the junction kept 10 bases outside the gene matches. CDR3 in amino acids: CASSQGRGGTSGYQETQYF. In DNA form, the CDR3 reads TGTGCCAGCAGCCAAGGGAGGGGCGGGACTAGCGGTTACCAAGAGACCCAGTACTTC.

Only one count was recorded for this clone. This chain joins TRBV11-3 and TRBJ2-7; 9 bases are shared with TRBD1. Germline values: CDR1 SGHNT, CDR2 YENEEA. CDR3 length: 15 amino acids. With V trimmed by 2 bases and J by 5 bases, 7 bases remained unmatched. Here the CDR3 reads CASSLMGQGTNEQYF. DNA for the CDR3: TGTGCCAGCAGCTTAATGGGACAGGGAACCAACGAGCAGTACTTC.

V and J are TRBV5-8 and TRBJ1-4; TRBD1 matches 9 bases. Germline values: CDR1 SGHTS, CDR2 YDEGEE. The CDR3 totals 15 residues. The V gene end was trimmed by 4 bases and the J gene end by 4 bases; junction bases not matched to a gene: 5. The CDR3: CASSGTGGVNEKLFF. DNA for the CDR3: TGTGCCAGCAGCGGTACAGGGGGCGTTAATGAAAAACTGTTTTTT.